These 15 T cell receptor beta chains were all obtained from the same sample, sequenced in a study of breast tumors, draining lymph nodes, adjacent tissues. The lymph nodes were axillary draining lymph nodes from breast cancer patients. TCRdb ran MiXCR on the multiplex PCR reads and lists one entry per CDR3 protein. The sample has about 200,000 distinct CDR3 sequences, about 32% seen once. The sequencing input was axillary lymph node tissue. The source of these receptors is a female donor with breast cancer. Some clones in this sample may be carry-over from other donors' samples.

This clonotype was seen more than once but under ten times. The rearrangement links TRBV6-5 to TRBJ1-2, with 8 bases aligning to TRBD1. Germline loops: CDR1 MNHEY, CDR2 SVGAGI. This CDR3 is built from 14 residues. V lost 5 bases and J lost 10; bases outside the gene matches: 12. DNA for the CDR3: TGTGCCAGCAGTCCCCAAGGACAGGGAAAGGACTACACCTTC. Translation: CASSPQGQGKDYTF.

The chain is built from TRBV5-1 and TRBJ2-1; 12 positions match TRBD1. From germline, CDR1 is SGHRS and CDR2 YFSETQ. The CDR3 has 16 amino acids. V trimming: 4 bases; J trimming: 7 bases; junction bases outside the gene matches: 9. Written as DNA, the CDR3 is TGCGCCAGCAGCGCCCCCCGGGACAGGGGGCATAATGAGCAGTTCTTC. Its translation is CASSAPRDRGHNEQFF.

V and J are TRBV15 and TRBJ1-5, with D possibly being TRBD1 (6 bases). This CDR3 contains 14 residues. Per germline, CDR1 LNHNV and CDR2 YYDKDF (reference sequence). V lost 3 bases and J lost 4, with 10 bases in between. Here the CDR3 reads CATSRDRPNQPQHF. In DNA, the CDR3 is TGTGCCACCAGCAGGGACAGACCAAATCAGCCCCAGCATTTT.

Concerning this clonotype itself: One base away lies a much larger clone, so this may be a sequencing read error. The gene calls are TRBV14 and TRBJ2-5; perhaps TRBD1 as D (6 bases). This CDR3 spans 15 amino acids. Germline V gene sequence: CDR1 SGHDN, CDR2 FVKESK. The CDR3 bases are TGTGCCAGCAGCCAAGGGGGGACACTGAAAGAGATCCAGTACTTC. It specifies CASSQGGTLKEIQYF.

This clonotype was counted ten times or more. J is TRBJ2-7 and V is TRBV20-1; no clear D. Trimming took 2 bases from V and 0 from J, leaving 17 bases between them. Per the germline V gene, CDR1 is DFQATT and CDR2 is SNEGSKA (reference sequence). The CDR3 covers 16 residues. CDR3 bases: TGCAGTGCTAGATTGCTTGTCGGGTGGAGCTCCTACGAGCAGTACTTC. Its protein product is CSARLLVGWSSYEQYF.

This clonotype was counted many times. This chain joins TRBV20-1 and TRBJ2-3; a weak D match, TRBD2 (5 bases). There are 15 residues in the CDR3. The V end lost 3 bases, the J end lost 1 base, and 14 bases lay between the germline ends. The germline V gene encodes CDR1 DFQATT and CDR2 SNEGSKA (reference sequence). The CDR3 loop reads CSASPGGHGTDTQYF. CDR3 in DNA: TGCAGTGCTAGCCCGGGCGGGCATGGCACAGATACGCAGTATTTT.

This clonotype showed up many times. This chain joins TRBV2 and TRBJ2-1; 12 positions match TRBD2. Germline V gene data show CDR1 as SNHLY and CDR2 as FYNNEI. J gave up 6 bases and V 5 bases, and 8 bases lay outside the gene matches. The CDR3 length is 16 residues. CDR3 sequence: CASSFRLAGVLNEQFF. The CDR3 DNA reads TGTGCCAGCAGTTTCCGACTAGCGGGAGTACTCAATGAGCAGTTCTTC.

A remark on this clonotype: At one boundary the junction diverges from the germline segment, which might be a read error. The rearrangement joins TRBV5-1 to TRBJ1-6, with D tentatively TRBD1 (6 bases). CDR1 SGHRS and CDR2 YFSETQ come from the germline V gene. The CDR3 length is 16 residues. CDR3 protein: CARSLAGARYNSPLHF. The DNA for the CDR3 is TGCGCCAGGAGCTTGGCGGGGGCCCGCTATAATTCACCCCTCCACTTT.

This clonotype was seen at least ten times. The chain's CDR3 is CASSPNGEVVYGYTF. CDR3 sequence (DNA): TGCGCCAGCAGCCCCAACGGGGAGGTTGTCTATGGCTACACCTTC. The V call is TRBV5-1, the J call TRBJ1-2; D gene unclear. V was clipped by 4 bases and J by 4 bases, with 17 bases between them. CDR1 is SGHRS, CDR2 YFSETQ, per germline. CDR3 size: 15 residues. The whole variable domain, remainder taken from reference TRBV5-1 and TRBJ1-2, is KAGVTQTPRYLIKTRGQQVTLSCSPISGHRSVSWYQQTPGQGLQFLFEYFSETQRNKGNFPGRFSGRQFSNSRSEMNVSTLELGDSALYLCASSPNGEVVYGYTFGSGTRLTVV.

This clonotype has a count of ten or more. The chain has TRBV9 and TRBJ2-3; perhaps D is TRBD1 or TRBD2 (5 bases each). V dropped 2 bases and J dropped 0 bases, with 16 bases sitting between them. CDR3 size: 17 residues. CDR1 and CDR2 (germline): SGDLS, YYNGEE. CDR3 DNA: TGTGCCAGCAGCGTCGGATTACTAGGGGCGAGCACAGATACGCAGTATTTT. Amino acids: CASSVGLLGASTDTQYF.

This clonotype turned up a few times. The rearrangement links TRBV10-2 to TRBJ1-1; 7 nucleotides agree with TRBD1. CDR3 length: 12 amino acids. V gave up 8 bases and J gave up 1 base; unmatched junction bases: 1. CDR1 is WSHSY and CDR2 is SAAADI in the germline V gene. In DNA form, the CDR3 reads TGCGCCAGCGGGGACAGGAACACTGAAGCTTTCTTT. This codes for CASGDRNTEAFF.

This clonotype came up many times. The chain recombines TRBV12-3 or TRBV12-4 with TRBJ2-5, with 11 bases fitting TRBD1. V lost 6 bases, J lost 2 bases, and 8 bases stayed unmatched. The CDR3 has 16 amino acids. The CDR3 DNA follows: TGTGCCAGCAGCCTTACGGACAGGGGGCCTCAAGAGACCCAGTACTTC. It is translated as CASSLTDRGPQETQYF.

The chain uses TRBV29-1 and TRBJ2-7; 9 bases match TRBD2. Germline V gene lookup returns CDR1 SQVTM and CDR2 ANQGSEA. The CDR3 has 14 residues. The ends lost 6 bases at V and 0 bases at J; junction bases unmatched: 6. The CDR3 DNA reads TGCAGCGTCACCCGTAGCGGGAGCTCCTACGAGCAGTACTTC. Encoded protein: CSVTRSGSSYEQYF.

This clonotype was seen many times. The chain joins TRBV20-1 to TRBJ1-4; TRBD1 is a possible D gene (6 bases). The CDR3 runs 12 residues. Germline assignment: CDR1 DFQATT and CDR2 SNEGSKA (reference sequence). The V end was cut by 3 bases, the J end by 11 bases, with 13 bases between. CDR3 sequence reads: CSARAGETKLFF. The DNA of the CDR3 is TGCAGTGCTAGGGCAGGGGAGACGAAACTGTTTTTT.

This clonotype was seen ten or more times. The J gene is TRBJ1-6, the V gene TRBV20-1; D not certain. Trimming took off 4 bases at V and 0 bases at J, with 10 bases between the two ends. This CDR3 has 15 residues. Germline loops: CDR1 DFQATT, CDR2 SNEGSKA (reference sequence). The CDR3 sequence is CSAKTGSSYNSPLHF. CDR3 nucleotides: TGCAGTGCTAAGACTGGGAGCTCCTATAATTCACCCCTCCACTTT.